This T cell receptor beta chain is drawn from a study of neurological immune-mediated disorders. Study results and limitations: Subjects shared no identical expanded-clone CDR3 amino acid sequences, suggesting private TCR-beta repertoires in all groups.

This clonotype was counted between two and nine times. Its target is not known. Healthy controls comprised blood bank volunteers in Maryland, USA. Source material was 2 million unsorted PBMCs, stored at -80 °C in RNAlater. After removal of 4 bases from V and 2 bases from J, the junction contained 11 bases not matched to a gene. Per germline, CDR1 SGHTA and CDR2 FQGNSA. The CDR3 is 17 amino acids. 5'RACE generated cDNA with 10-nucleotide random UMIs. TCRdb itself ran the 5' RACE reads through MiXCR, one entry per CDR3 protein. The data show 75,000 to 85,000 distinct CDR3 sequences, with roughly a sixth seen just once and 15% held by the top ten.

The chain recombines TRBV7-2 with TRBJ2-1; 7 bases are a match to TRBD1. The source of this sequence is a woman in her thirties or forties in good health. Sequenced input: PBMCs. The CDR3 nucleotides are TGTGCCAGCAGCTCCATACAGGGGATAGGAACCTACAATGAGCAGTTCTTC. Protein product: CASSSIQGIGTYNEQFF.